The clone carrying this T cell receptor (beta chain) was seen a handful of times. What it recognizes is unknown. This CDR3 spans 13 amino acids. V shed 3 bases and J shed 6 bases, with 9 bases lying between them. The data originate from a study of T-cell memory formation after mild COVID-19. Study information: In these data, TCR clusters were largely donor specific. Broader study findings: Day 15 to 85 contractors were CD4/CD8 balanced; later expanders leaned CD4+.

MiXCR, run by TCRdb on the 5' RACE reads, gives a single entry per CDR3 protein. The sample records around 340,000 distinct CDR3 sequences, 13% to 15% being singletons. Sequencing input: PBMCs or a T cell subset sorted from them (not recorded which). The clonotype originates from a man aged 18 to 29 who had mild COVID-19 (a few samples of this study predate the infection). Cell type and time point are not known. The rearrangement joins TRBV12-3 or TRBV12-4 to TRBJ1-5; unclear D gene. This CDR3 reads CASSFRIAQPQHF. DNA for the CDR3: TGTGCCAGCAGTTTCAGAATAGCTCAGCCCCAGCATTTT.